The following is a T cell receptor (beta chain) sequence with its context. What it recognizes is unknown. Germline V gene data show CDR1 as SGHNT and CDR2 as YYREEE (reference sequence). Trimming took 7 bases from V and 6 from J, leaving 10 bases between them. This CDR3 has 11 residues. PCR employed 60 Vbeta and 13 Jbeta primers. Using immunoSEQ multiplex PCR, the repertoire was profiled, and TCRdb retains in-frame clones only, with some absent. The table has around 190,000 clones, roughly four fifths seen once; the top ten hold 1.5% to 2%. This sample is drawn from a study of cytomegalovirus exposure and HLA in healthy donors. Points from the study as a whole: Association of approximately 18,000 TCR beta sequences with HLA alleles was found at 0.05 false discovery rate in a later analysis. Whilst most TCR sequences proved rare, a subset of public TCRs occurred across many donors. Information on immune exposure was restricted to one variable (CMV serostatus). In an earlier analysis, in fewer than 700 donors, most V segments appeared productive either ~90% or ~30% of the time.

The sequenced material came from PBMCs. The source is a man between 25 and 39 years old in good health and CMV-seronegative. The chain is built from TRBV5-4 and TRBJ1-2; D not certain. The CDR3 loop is CASHSSDGYTF. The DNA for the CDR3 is TGTGCCAGCCACTCATCCGATGGCTACACCTTC.